This TCR beta chain was documented in a study of response to subunit inactivated influenza vaccine. One entry per CDR3 protein results from TCRdb running MiXCR on the RT-PCR reads. The sample yields more than 700,000 distinct CDR3 sequences, about 20% seen once. With respect to this clonotype: Its antigen remains unknown.

Findings and caveats of the study: Authors suggested few new T cells are recruited by each seasonal influenza vaccination.

V shed 4 bases, J shed 7 bases, and the junction held 4 bases outside the gene matches. Germline assignment: CDR1 SEHNR and CDR2 FQNEAQ (reference sequence). CDR3 length equals 14 residues. The specimen comprised PBMCs from blood, sampled 5 days after vaccination. The V gene is TRBV7-9, the J gene TRBJ1-4, with 9 bases aligning to TRBD1. The source is a man aged 45 to 65 who received an inactivated influenza vaccine. CDR3 protein: CASSSNRGLEKLFF. The CDR3 nucleotides read TGTGCCAGCAGCTCCAACAGGGGGCTTGAAAAACTGTTTTTT.